A single sample gave rise to the 12 T cell receptor beta chains below, sequenced in a study of cytomegalovirus exposure and HLA in healthy donors. PCR was performed using 60 Vbeta and 13 Jbeta primers. Method: immunoSEQ multiplex PCR; TCRdb's copy keeps in-frame clones and lacks some. This sample has 100,000 to 150,000 clones; around 72% occur once, and the top ten carry about 3%. The sequenced sample consisted of PBMCs. Every receptor here comes from a human donor in good health.

In this sample, this clone turned up a few times. V is TRBV15 and J is TRBJ2-4; D gene unclear. Germline V CDR1 and CDR2: LNHNV, YYDKDF (reference sequence). The V and J ends lost 4 bases and 6 bases respectively, with 4 bases between them. The CDR3 sequence is 11 residues long. As DNA, the CDR3 is TGTGCCACCAGCACCAGAAACATTCAGTACTTC. The encoded protein is CATSTRNIQYF. The full variable domain, in which reference TRBV15 and TRBJ2-4 provide the parts outside the CDR3, is DAMVIQNPRYQVTQFGKPVTLSCSQTLNHNVMYWYQQKSSQAPKLLFHYYDKDFNNEADTPDNFQSRRPNTSFCFLDIRSPGLGDTAMYLCATSTRNIQYFGAGTRLSVL.

J is TRBJ1-3 and V is TRBV18; D unresolved. CDR1 KGHSH and CDR2 LQKENI come from the germline V gene. This CDR3 spans 15 amino acids. The ends were cut back, 1 base at V and 0 bases at J, with 7 bases in the middle. The CDR3 region is CASSPLGDSGNTIYF. The CDR3 nucleotides read TGTGCCAGCTCACCACTCGGGGACTCTGGAAACACCATATATTTT.

CDR3 nucleotide sequence: TGTGCCTGGGACAGGGGTCGTGAAAAACTGTTTTTT. This translates into CAWDRGREKLFF. This rearrangement joins TRBV30 to TRBJ1-4; 8 bases are shared with TRBD1. Germline trimming cut 5 bases from V and 7 bases from J; bases unmatched to any gene: 3. The CDR3 is 12 residues long. Looked up from germline, CDR1 is GTSNPN and CDR2 is SVGIG (reference sequence).

The V and J genes are TRBV10-3 and TRBJ2-5; 8 bases agree with TRBD1. The DNA end lines up better with TRBJ2-7; the J call may be wrong. This CDR3 is 15 amino acids long. CDR1 is ENHRY, CDR2 SYGVKD, per germline. In DNA form, the CDR3 reads TGTGCCATCAGGGACAGGGACGGGAGCGGTGACGAGCAGTACTTC. Amino acid sequence: CAIRDRDGSGDEQYF.

J is TRBJ2-3 and V is TRBV7-6; 8 bases line up with TRBD1. With 4 bases clipped from V and 1 base from J, the junction kept 1 base outside the gene matches. Germline assignment: CDR1 SGHVS and CDR2 FNYEAQ. The CDR3 has 14 amino acids. This CDR3 is CASSSGQGTDTQYF. The CDR3 bases are TGTGCCAGCAGCTCGGGACAGGGCACAGATACGCAGTATTTT.

This chain links TRBV16 with TRBJ2-7; D ambiguous. The CDR3 is 14 amino acids. CDR1 and CDR2 (germline): KGHSY, FQNENV. The ends were cut back, 3 bases at V and 0 bases at J, with 9 bases in the middle. The CDR3 nucleotides are TGTGCCAGCAGCCATGGGTCTAGCTCCTACGAGCAGTACTTC. This encodes CASSHGSSSYEQYF.

This clone was seen more than once but under ten times. The chain combines TRBV30 with TRBJ1-5, with D unresolved. The V gene lost 0 bases and the J gene lost 2 bases, with 5 bases spanning the gap. CDR3 length: 13 amino acids. Germline V gene data show CDR1 as GTSNPN and CDR2 as SVGIG (reference sequence). Written as DNA, the CDR3 is TGTGCCTGGAGTGTAACTGGCAATCAGCCCCAGCATTTT. It encodes CAWSVTGNQPQHF.

This chain links TRBV9 with TRBJ1-1, with D unclear. V dropped 0 bases and J dropped 0 bases, with 6 bases sitting between them. Germline loops: CDR1 SGDLS, CDR2 YYNGEE. The CDR3 has 14 amino acids. CDR3 nucleotide sequence: TGTGCCAGCAGCGTAGCTCCCTTGAACACTGAAGCTTTCTTT. This encodes CASSVAPLNTEAFF.

The chain combines TRBV6-5 with TRBJ1-2, with D possibly TRBD1 on 5 matching bases. The germline V gene has CDR1 MNHEY and CDR2 SVGAGI. V lost 7 bases and J lost 6, with 18 bases in between. The CDR3 totals 14 residues. The CDR3 is CASKKERQLNGYTF. The CDR3, as DNA: TGTGCCAGCAAAAAGGAACGACAGCTAAATGGCTACACCTTC.

This clone appeared a single time. The V and J genes are TRBV7-8 and TRBJ2-7; 10 bases are a match to TRBD2. The ends lost 1 base at V and 4 bases at J; junction bases unmatched: 4. CDR1 SGHVS and CDR2 FQNEAQ come from the germline V gene. The CDR3 length is 15 residues. The CDR3 sequence is CASSLVASGGYEQYF. In nucleotides, the CDR3 is TGTGCCAGCAGCTTAGTTGCTAGCGGGGGATACGAGCAGTACTTC. The full variable domain, with the rest looked up from reference TRBV7-8 and TRBJ2-7, is GAGVSQSPRYKVAKRGQDVALRCDPISGHVSLFWYQQALGQGPEFLTYFQNEAQLDKSGLPSDRFFAERPEGSVSTLKIQRTQQEDSAVYLCASSLVASGGYEQYFGPGTRLTVT.

The chain combines TRBV7-2 with TRBJ1-1; a weak D match, TRBD1 (6 bases). The CDR3 is made up of 15 amino acids. V lost 3 bases and J lost 2, with 13 bases in between. The germline gives CDR1 SGHTA, CDR2 FQGNSA. CDR3 region: CASSFSPGQNTEAFF. The CDR3 DNA follows: TGTGCCAGCAGCTTTTCTCCGGGACAAAACACTGAAGCTTTCTTT.

The J gene is TRBJ2-5, the V gene TRBV2; the match to TRBD2 covers 12 bases. Germline V gene sequence: CDR1 SNHLY, CDR2 FYNNEI. This CDR3 is built from 15 residues. The V gene end was trimmed by 4 bases and the J gene end by 4 bases; junction bases not matched to a gene: 4. DNA for the CDR3: TGTGCCAGCAGTGGACTAGCGGGAGTGCGAGAGACCCAGTACTTC. It specifies CASSGLAGVRETQYF.